A single sample is the source of the 5 T cell receptor beta chains below, sequenced in a study of blood T cell repertoires in COVID-19. Only in-frame clones appear in the TCRdb table, and some are missing; sequencing was by immunoSEQ multiplex PCR. Of 250,000 to 350,000 clones in the sample, around 84% are singletons; the top ten hold 2.5% to 3%. The sequenced material came from PBMCs or T cells enriched from blood (not recorded which). The receptors derive from a woman aged 45-60 years who had recovered from COVID-19.

The chain combines TRBV30 with TRBJ1-3, with D perhaps matching TRBD1 (5 bases). This CDR3 comprises 15 residues. Germline V CDR1 and CDR2: GTSNPN, SVGIG (reference sequence). V lost 2 bases to trimming and J lost 0 bases, with 11 bases between them. CDR3 amino acids: CAWSRGRGSGNTIYF. The CDR3 bases are TGTGCCTGGAGTCGGGGGAGGGGCTCTGGAAACACCATATATTTT.

This chain uses TRBV10-1 with TRBJ1-1; possible D gene TRBD1, 5 bases. The V and J ends lost 6 bases and 5 bases respectively, with 19 bases between them. Germline loops: CDR1 WNHNN, CDR2 SYGVQD (reference sequence). The CDR3 consists of 15 residues. The CDR3 sequence: CASSRNSGSRTEAFF. The DNA of the CDR3 is TGCGCCAGCAGCCGAAACTCAGGGTCGAGGACTGAAGCTTTCTTT.

DNA of the CDR3: TGTGCCAGTAGTCGAGATCGGACAGGGTTCGGCGAGCAGTACTTC. Its protein is CASSRDRTGFGEQYF. This chain connects TRBV19 to TRBJ2-7; 8 bases map to TRBD1. J lost 6 bases, V lost 5 bases, and 12 bases had no gene match. This CDR3 has 15 amino acids. Germline V CDR1 and CDR2: LNHDA, SQIVND (reference sequence).

J is TRBJ1-1 and V is TRBV19; 8 nucleotides match TRBD1. This CDR3 contains 13 residues. J gave up 0 bases and V 8 bases, and 2 bases lay outside the gene matches. CDR1 is LNHDA, CDR2 SQIVND, per germline (reference sequence). CDR3 residues: CASEGQVNTEAFF. CDR3 nucleotides: TGTGCCAGTGAGGGACAGGTGAACACTGAAGCTTTCTTT. The complete variable domain, with remaining parts taken from reference TRBV19 and TRBJ1-1, reads DGGITQSPKYLFRKEGQNVTLSCEQNLNHDAMYWYRQDPGQGLRLIYYSQIVNDFQKGDIAEGYSVSREKKESFPLTVTSAQKNPTAFYLCASEGQVNTEAFFGQGTRLTVV.

The rearrangement joins TRBV11-3 to TRBJ2-1; 9 nucleotides align to TRBD1. Germline V gene data show CDR1 as SGHNT and CDR2 as YENEEA. This CDR3 contains 15 residues. The ends lost 5 bases at V and 3 bases at J; junction bases unmatched: 5. This CDR3 is CASSTGQGIYNEQFF. As DNA, the CDR3 is TGTGCCAGCAGCACCGGACAGGGGATCTACAATGAGCAGTTCTTC.